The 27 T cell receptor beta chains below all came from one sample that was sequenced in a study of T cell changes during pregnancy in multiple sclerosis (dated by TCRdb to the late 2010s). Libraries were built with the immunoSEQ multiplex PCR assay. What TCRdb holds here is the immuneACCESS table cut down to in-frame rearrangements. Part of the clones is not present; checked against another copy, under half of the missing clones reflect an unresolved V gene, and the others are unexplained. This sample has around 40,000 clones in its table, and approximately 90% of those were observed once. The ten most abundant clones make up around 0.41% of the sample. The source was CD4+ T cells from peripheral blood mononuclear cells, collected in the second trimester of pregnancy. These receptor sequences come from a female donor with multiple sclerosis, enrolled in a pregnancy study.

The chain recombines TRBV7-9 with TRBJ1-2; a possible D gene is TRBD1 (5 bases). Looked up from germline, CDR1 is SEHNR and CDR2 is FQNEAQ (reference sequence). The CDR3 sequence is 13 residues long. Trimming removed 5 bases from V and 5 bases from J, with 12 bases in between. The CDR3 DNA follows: TGTGCCAGCAGCGCATGGGGGGGGTATGGCTACACCTTC. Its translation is CASSAWGGYGYTF.

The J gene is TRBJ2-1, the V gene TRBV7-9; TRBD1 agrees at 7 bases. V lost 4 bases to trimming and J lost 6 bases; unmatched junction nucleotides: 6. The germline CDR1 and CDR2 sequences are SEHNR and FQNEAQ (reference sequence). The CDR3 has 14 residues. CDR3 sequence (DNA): TGTGCCAGCAGCTCCTCCGGGACAGTCAATGAGCAGTTCTTC. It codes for CASSSSGTVNEQFF.

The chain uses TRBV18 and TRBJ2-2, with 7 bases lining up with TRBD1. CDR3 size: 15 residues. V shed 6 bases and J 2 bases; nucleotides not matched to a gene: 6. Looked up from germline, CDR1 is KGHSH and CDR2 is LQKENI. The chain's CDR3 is CASSPDRANTGELFF. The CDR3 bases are TGTGCCAGCTCCCCCGACAGGGCCAACACCGGGGAGCTGTTTTTT.

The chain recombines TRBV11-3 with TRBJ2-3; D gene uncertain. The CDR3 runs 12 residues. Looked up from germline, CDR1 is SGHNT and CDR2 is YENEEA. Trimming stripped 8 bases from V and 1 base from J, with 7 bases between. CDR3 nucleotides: TGTGCCAGCGGGCAGGGCACAGATACGCAGTATTTT. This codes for CASGQGTDTQYF.

The CDR3 coding sequence is TGTGCCAGTAGTATTAGCAAAACCTACGAGCAGTACTTC. This sequence encodes CASSISKTYEQYF. This chain connects TRBV19 to TRBJ2-7; D remains ambiguous. V shed 3 bases and J shed 2 bases, with 8 bases lying between them. Looked up from germline, CDR1 is LNHDA and CDR2 is SQIVND (reference sequence). This CDR3 contains 13 residues.

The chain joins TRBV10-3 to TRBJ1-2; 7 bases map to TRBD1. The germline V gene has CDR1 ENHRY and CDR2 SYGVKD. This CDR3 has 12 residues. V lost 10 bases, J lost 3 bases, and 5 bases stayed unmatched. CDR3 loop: CATTGTDYGYTF. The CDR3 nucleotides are TGTGCCACTACCGGGACAGACTATGGCTACACCTTC.

This chain's CDR3 is CASSERGIEAFF. The DNA for the CDR3 is TGTGCCAGCAGCGAGAGGGGGATTGAAGCTTTCTTT. The J gene is TRBJ1-1, the V gene TRBV5-6, with TRBD1 as a possible D gene (6 bases). Germline CDR1 SGHDT, CDR2 YYEEEE. The length of the CDR3 is 12 residues. V dropped 4 bases and J dropped 7 bases, with 11 bases sitting between them.

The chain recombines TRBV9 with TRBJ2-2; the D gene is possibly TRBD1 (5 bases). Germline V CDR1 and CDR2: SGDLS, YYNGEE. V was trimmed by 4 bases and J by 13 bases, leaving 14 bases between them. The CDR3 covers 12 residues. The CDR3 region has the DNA TGTGCCAGCAGCCGCGGAGCCACAGGGCTGTTTTTT. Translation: CASSRGATGLFF.

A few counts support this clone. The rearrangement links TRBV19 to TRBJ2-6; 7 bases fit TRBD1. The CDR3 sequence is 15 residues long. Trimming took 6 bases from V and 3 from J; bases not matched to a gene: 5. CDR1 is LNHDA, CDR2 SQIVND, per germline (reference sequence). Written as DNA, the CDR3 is TGTGCCAGTAGACGGCAGGGGGATGGGGCCAACGTCCTGACTTTC. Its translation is CASRRQGDGANVLTF. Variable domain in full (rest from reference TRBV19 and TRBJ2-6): DGGITQSPKYLFRKEGQNVTLSCEQNLNHDAMYWYRQDPGQGLRLIYYSQIVNDFQKGDIAEGYSVSREKKESFPLTVTSAQKNPTAFYLCASRRQGDGANVLTFGAGSRLTVL.

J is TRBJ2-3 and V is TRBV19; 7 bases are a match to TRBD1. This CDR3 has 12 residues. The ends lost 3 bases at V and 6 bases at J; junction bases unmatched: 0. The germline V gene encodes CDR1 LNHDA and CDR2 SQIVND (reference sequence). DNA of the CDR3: TGTGCCAGTAGTATCAGGGGGGATACGCAGTATTTT. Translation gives CASSIRGDTQYF.

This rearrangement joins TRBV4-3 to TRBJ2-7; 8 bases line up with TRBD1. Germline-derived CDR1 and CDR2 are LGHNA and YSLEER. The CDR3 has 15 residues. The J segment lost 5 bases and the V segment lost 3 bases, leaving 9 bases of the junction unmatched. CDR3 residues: CASSQRFGQGHEQYF. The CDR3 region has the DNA TGCGCCAGCAGCCAGCGTTTCGGACAGGGACACGAGCAGTACTTC.

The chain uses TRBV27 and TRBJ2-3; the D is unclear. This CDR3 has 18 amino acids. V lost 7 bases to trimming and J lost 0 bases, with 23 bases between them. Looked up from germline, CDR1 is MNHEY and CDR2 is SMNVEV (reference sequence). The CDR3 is CASTRRSQGGVSTDTQYF. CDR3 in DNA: TGTGCCAGCACGCGTCGGAGCCAAGGCGGTGTGAGCACAGATACGCAGTATTTT.

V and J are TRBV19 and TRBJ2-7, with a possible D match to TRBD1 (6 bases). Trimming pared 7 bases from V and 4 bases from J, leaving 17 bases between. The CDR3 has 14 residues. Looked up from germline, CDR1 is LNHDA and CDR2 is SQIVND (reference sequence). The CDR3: CASMVTAGVYEQYF. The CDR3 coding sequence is TGTGCCAGTATGGTCACGGCAGGGGTATACGAGCAGTACTTC.

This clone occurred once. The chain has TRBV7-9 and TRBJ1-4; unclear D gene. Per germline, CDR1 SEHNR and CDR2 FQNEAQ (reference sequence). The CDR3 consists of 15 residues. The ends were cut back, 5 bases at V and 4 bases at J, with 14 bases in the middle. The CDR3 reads CASSPAGSLNEKLFF. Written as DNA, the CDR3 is TGTGCCAGCAGCCCGGCGGGTAGTCTTAATGAAAAACTGTTTTTT.

CDR3 residues: CASNYPPPGLAGVSEQFF. CDR3 coding DNA: TGTGCCAGCAACTACCCCCCGCCGGGACTAGCGGGAGTAAGTGAGCAGTTCTTC. The V and J genes are TRBV2 and TRBJ2-1; 14 bases agree with TRBD2. CDR3 size: 18 residues. After removal of 7 bases from V and 9 bases from J, the junction contained 17 bases not matched to a gene. Per the germline V gene, CDR1 is SNHLY and CDR2 is FYNNEI.

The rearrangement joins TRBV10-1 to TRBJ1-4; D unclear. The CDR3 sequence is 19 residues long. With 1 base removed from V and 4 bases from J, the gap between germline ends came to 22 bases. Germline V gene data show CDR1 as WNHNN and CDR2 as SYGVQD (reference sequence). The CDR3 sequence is CASSEYFGSLILLNEKLFF. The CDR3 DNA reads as TGCGCCAGCAGTGAGTACTTTGGGAGCCTAATCCTACTTAATGAAAAACTGTTTTTT.

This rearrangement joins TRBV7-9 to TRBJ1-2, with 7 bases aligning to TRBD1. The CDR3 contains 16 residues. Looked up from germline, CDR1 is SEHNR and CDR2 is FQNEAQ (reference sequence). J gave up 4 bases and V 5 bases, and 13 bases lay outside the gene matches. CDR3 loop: CASSLTGLPLVYGYTF. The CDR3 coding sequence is TGTGCCAGCAGCCTGACAGGGCTCCCGCTAGTCTATGGCTACACCTTC.

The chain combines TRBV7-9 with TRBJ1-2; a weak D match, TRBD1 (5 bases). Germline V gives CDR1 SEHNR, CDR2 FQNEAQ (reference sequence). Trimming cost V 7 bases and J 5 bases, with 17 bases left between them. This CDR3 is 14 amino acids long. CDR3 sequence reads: CASTGLGPLYGYTF. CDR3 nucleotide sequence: TGTGCCAGCACCGGCTTGGGGCCCCTTTATGGCTACACCTTC.

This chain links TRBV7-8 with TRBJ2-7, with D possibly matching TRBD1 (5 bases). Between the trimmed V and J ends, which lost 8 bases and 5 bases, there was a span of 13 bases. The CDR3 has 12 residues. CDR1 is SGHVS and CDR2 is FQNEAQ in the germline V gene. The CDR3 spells CASGVGRNEQYF. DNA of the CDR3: TGTGCCAGCGGGGTGGGGCGGAACGAGCAGTACTTC.

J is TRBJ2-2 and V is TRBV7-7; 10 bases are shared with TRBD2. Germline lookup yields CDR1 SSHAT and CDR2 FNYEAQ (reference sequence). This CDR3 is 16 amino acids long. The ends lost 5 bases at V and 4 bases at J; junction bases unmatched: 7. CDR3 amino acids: CASSLNIAGGTGELFF. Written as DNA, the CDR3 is TGTGCCAGCAGCCTCAATATAGCGGGAGGCACCGGGGAGCTGTTTTTT.

CDR3 residues: CASLFGSGDQETQYF. DNA of the CDR3: TGTGCCAGCCTGTTTGGATCCGGGGACCAAGAGACCCAGTACTTC. V usage is TRBV6-6 and J usage is TRBJ2-5; D is perhaps TRBD2 (5 bases). Germline V gives CDR1 MNHNY, CDR2 SVGAGI (reference sequence). This CDR3 spans 15 amino acids. V dropped 8 bases and J dropped 0 bases, with 16 bases sitting between them.

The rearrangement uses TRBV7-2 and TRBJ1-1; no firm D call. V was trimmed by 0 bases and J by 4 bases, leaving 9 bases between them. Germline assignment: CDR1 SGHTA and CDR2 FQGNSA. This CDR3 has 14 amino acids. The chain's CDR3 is CASSLASRLTEAFF. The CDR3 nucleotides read TGTGCCAGCAGCTTAGCCAGCCGACTCACTGAAGCTTTCTTT.

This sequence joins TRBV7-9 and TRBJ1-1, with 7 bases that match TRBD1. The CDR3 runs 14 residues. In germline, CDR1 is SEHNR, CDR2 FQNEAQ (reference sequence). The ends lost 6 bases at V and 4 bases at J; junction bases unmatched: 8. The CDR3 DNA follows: TGTGCCAGCAGGGTCCTGAGGGACAGCACTGAAGCTTTCTTT. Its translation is CASRVLRDSTEAFF.

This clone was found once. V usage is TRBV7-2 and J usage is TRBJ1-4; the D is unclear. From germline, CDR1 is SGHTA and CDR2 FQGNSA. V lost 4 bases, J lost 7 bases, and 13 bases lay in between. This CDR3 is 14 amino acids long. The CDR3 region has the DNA TGTGCCAGCAGCTCCAGGTCCGGAGGTGAAAAACTGTTTTTT. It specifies CASSSRSGGEKLFF.

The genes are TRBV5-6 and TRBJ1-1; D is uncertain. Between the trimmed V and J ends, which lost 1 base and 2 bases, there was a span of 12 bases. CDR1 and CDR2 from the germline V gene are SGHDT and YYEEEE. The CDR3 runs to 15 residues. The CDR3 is CASSLKWPLNTEAFF. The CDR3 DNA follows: TGTGCCAGCAGCTTGAAGTGGCCTCTCAACACTGAAGCTTTCTTT.

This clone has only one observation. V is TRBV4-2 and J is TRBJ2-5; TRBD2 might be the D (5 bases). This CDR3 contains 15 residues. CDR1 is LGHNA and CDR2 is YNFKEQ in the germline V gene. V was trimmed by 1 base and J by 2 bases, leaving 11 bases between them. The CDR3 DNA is TGTGCCAGCAGCCAAGCTACTAGAGGGCAAGAGACCCAGTACTTC. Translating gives CASSQATRGQETQYF.

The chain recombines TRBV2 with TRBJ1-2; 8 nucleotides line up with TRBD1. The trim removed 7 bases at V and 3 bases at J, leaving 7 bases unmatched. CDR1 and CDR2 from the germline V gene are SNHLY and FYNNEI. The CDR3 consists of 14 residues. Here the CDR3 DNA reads TGTGCCAGCACTGGACAGGGAGGACACTATGGCTACACCTTC. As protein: CASTGQGGHYGYTF.